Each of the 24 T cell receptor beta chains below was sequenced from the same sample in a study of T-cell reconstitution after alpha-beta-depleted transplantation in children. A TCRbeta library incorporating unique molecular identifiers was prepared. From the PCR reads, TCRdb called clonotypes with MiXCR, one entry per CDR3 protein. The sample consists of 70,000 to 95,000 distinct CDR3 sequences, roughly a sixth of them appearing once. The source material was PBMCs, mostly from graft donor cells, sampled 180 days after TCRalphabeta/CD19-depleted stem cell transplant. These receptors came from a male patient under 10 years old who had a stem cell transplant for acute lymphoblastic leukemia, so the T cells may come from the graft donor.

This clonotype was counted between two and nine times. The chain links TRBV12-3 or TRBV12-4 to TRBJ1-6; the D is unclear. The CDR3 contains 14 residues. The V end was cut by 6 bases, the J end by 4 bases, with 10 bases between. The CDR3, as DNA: TGTGCCAGCAGACCAACAGCTTATAATTCACCCCTCCACTTT. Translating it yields CASRPTAYNSPLHF.

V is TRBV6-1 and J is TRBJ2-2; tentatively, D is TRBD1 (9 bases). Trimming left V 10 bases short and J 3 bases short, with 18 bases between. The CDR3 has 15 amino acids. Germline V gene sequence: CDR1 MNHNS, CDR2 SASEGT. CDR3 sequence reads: CATSGGTGYTGELFF. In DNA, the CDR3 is TGTGCCACCTCGGGGGGGACAGGGTACACCGGGGAGCTGTTTTTT.

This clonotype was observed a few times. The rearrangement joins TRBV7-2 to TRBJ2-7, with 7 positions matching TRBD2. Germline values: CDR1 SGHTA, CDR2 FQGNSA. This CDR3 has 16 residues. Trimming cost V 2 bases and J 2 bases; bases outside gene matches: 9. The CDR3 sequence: CASSLPRTSRPYEQYF. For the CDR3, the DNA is TGTGCCAGCAGCTTACCCCGGACTAGTCGACCCTACGAGCAGTACTTC.

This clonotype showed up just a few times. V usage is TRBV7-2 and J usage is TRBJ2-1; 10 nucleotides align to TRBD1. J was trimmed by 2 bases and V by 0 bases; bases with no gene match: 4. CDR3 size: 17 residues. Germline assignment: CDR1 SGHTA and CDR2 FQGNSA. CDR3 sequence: CASSLASGQGPYNEQFF. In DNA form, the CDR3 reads TGTGCCAGCAGCTTAGCATCGGGACAGGGGCCCTACAATGAGCAGTTCTTC.

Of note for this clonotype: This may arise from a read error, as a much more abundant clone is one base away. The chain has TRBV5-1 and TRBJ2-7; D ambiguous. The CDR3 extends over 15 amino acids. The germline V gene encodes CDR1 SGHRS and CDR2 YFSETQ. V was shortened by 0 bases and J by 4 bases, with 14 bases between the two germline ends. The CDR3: CASSLGVAGAYEQYF. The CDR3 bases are TGCGCCAGCAGCTTGGGTGTCGCAGGAGCATACGAGCAGTACTTC.

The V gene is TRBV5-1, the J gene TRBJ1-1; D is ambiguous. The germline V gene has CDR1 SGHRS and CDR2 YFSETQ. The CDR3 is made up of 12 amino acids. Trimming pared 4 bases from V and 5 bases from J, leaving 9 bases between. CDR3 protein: CASSGGLTEAFF. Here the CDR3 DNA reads TGCGCCAGCAGCGGAGGGCTGACTGAAGCTTTCTTT.

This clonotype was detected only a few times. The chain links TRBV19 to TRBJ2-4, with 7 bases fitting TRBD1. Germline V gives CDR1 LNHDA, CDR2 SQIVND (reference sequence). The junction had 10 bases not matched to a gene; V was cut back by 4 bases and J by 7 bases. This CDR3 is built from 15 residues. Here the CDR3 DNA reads TGTGCCAGTAGTAGGCCAATGACAGGGTGGAACATTCAGTACTTC. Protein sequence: CASSRPMTGWNIQYF.

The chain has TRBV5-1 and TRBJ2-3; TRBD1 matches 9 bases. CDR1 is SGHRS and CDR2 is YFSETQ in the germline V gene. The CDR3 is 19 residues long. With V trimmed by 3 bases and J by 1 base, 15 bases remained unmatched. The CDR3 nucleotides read TGCGCCAGCAGCTCCAACCCCGGGACAGGGTTTTCGGGCACAGATACGCAGTATTTT. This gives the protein CASSSNPGTGFSGTDTQYF.

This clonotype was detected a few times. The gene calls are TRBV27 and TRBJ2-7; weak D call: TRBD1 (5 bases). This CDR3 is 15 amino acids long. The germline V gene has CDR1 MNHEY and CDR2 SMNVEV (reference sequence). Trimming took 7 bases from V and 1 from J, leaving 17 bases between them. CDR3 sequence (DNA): TGTGCCAGCATCAAAACGGATGACAGTTCCTACGAGCAGTACTTC. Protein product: CASIKTDDSSYEQYF.

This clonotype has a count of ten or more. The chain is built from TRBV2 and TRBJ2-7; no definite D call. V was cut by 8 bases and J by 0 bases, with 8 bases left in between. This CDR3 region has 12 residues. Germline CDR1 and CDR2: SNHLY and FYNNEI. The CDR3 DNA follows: TGTGCCAGCGCGCCGGACTCCTACGAGCAGTACTTC. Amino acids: CASAPDSYEQYF.

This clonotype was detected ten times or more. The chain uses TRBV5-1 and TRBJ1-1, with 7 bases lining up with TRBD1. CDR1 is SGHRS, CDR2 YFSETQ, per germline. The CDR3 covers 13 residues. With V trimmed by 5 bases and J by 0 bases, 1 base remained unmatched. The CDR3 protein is CASRTGMNTEAFF. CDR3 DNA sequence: TGCGCCAGCAGGACAGGGATGAACACTGAAGCTTTCTTT.

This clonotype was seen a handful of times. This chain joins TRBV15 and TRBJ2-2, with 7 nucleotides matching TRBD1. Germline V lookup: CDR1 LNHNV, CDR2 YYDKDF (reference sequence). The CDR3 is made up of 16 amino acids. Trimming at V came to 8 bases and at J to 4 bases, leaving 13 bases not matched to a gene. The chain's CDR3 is CATDRPGAGGTGELFF. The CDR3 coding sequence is TGTGCCACCGACCGTCCTGGAGCAGGGGGCACCGGGGAGCTGTTTTTT.

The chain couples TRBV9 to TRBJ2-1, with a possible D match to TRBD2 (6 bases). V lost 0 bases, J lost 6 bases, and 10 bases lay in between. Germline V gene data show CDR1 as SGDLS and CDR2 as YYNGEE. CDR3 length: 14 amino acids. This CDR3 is CASSVAGLLNEQFF. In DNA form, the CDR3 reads TGTGCCAGCAGCGTAGCGGGACTTCTCAATGAGCAGTTCTTC.

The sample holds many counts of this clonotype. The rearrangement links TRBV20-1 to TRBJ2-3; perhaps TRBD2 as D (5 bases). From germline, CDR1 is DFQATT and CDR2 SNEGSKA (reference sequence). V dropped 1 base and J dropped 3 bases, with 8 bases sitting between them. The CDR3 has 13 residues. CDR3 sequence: CSARGTGTDTQYF. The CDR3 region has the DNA TGCAGTGCTAGAGGGACGGGGACAGATACGCAGTATTTT.

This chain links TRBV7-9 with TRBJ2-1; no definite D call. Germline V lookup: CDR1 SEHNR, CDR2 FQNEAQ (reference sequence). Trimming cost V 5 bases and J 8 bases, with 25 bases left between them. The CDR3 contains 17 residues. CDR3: CASSRMPRTRSADEQFF. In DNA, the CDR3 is TGTGCCAGCAGCCGCATGCCGAGGACGCGGTCTGCGGATGAGCAGTTCTTC.

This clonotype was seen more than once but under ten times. This CDR3 reads CSASGLAGLGSNEQFF. Written as DNA, the CDR3 is TGCAGTGCTAGCGGACTAGCGGGGTTAGGGAGTAATGAGCAGTTCTTC. The genes are TRBV20-1 and TRBJ2-1; 12 nucleotides agree with TRBD2. Trimming removed 3 bases from V and 7 bases from J; junction bases left unmatched: 10. CDR1 is DFQATT, CDR2 SNEGSKA, per germline (reference sequence). The CDR3 runs 16 residues.

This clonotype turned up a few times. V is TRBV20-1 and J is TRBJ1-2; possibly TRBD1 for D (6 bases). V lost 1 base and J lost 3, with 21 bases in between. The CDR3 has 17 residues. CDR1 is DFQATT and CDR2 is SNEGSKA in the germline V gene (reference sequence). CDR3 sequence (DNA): TGCAGTGCTAGAGGCACGCCACAGGGAAGGGGAGACTATGGCTACACCTTC. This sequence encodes CSARGTPQGRGDYGYTF.

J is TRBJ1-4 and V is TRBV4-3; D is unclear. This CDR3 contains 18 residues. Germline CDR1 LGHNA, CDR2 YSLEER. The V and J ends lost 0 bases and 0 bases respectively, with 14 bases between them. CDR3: CASSQDRTTVATNEKLFF. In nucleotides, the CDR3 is TGCGCCAGCAGCCAAGACCGGACGACCGTTGCAACTAATGAAAAACTGTTTTTT.

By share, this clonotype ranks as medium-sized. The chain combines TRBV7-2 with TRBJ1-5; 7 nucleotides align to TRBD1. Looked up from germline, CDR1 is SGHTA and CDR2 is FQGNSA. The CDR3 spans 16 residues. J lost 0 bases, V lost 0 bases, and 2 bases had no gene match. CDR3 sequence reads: CASSLAGGLSNQPQHF. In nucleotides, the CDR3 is TGTGCCAGCAGCTTAGCAGGGGGCCTTAGCAATCAGCCCCAGCATTTT.

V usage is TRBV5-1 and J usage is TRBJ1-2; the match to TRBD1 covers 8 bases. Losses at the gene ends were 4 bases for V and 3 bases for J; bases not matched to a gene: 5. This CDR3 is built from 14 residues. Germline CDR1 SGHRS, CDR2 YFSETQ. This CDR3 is CASSRSDRDYGYTF. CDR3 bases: TGCGCCAGCAGCCGCTCGGACAGGGACTATGGCTACACCTTC.

The CDR3 coding sequence is TGCAGCGTTGAAAGCGGCTATGAGCAGTTCTTC. Translating gives CSVESGYEQFF. The V gene is TRBV29-1, the J gene TRBJ2-1; maybe TRBD2 (5 bases). Germline V lookup: CDR1 SQVTM, CDR2 ANQGSEA. V shed 2 bases and J shed 8 bases, with 7 bases lying between them. CDR3 length equals 11 residues.

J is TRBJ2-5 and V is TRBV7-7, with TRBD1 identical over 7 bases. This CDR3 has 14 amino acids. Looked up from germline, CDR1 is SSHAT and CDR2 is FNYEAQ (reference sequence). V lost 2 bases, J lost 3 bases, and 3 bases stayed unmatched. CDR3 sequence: CASSLLGTEETQYF. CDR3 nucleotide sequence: TGTGCCAGCAGCTTACTCGGGACAGAAGAGACCCAGTACTTC.

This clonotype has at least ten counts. CDR3 DNA sequence: TGCAGCGTTGAAGATCAGTACAGGGGCTATGGCTACACCTTC. Its translation: CSVEDQYRGYGYTF. V is TRBV29-1 and J is TRBJ1-2; 7 bases fit TRBD1. Germline values: CDR1 SQVTM, CDR2 ANQGSEA. V trimming: 0 bases; J trimming: 4 bases; junction bases outside the gene matches: 5. The CDR3 spans 14 residues.

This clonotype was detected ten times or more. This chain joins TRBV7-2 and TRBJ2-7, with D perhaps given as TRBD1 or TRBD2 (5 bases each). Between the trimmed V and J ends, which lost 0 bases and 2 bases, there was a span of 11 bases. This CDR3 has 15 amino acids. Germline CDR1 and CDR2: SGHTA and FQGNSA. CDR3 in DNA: TGTGCCAGCAGCTTAGCGACGGTGGGGGCCTACGAGCAGTACTTC. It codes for CASSLATVGAYEQYF.